These T cell receptor beta chains were read from a single sample in a study of human T cells and chemical hapten exposure. TCRdb passed the RACE reads through MiXCR, listing each CDR3 protein once. This table has 50,000 or so distinct CDR3 sequences, about 10% appearing once. This sample comprised whole blood, obtained in connection with sensitization to the hapten diphenylcyclopropenone (DPC). The receptors derive from a woman aged 40-49 years with alopecia areata. Some clones in this sample may be carry-over from other donors' samples. The CDR3 runs from the conserved cysteine through the conserved F or W. A D gene is named only where the DNA matches it firmly. Expanded clones are given a class, and other clones once, few, many or no size at all.

cdr3_nt,cdr3_aa,j_call,d_call,v_call,clone_size
TGCAGTGCTGGAAAAGGACAGGGGCGAGCAGAGACCCAGTACTTC,CSAGKGQGRAETQYF,TRBJ2-5,TRBD1,TRBV20-1,NA
TGTGCCAGCAGTTACGGATCCTTCCAAGAGACCCAGTACTTC,CASSYGSFQETQYF,TRBJ2-5,NA,TRBV6-2/TRBV6-3,NA
TGTGCCAGCAGTCTAGGGGACGCAGGAAACATTCAGTACTTC,CASSLGDAGNIQYF,TRBJ2-4,NA,TRBV7-9,few
TGTGCCAGCAGTGGGGACCTCTATGGCTACACCTTC,CASSGDLYGYTF,TRBJ1-2,NA,TRBV2,many
TGTGCCAGCAGCCAAGATCCGACATTAGGGCTCAACACCGGGGAGCTGTTTTTT,CASSQDPTLGLNTGELFF,TRBJ2-2,NA,TRBV4-2,few
TGTGCCAGCAGACCCCCCGGGGACGAGCAGTACTTC,CASRPPGDEQYF,TRBJ2-7,NA,TRBV12-3/TRBV12-4,many
TGCGCCAGCAGCCAAGATAAGGGTAGATACGAGACCCAGTACTTC,CASSQDKGRYETQYF,TRBJ2-5,NA,TRBV4-3,NA
TGTGCCAGCAGTCCTTTGGGACGGGGGGATTCACCCCTCCACTTT,CASSPLGRGDSPLHF,TRBJ1-6,NA,TRBV12-3/TRBV12-4,NA
TGCGCCAGCAGCCCCGGGGACTCCGTCGGAGAGCAGTTCTTC,CASSPGDSVGEQFF,TRBJ2-1,NA,TRBV5-1,NA
TGTGCCAGCAGTTCGGGCCAAGGCCAGGGAACAGAGACCCAGTACTTC,CASSSGQGQGTETQYF,TRBJ2-5,NA,TRBV28,NA
TGTGCCAGCCATGACCATAATTCACCCCTCCACTTT,CASHDHNSPLHF,TRBJ1-6,NA,TRBV28,NA
TGTGCCAGCAGCCTACCACAGGGGGCGCGAACTGAAGCTTTCTTT,CASSLPQGARTEAFF,TRBJ1-1,TRBD1,TRBV5-4,few
TGCGCCAGCAGCTTGGATAATGGTTCACCCCTCCACTTT,CASSLDNGSPLHF,TRBJ1-6,NA,TRBV5-1,many
TGTGCCAGCAGCTTAACGGGGCCTACAGATACGCAGTATTTT,CASSLTGPTDTQYF,TRBJ2-3,NA,TRBV7-3,many
TGCGCCAGCAGTCTGACTAGCGGCTACAATGAGCAGTTCTTC,CASSLTSGYNEQFF,TRBJ2-1,TRBD2,TRBV4-1,many
TGTGCCAGCTCACCGGCTATGAACAGACAAAACATTCAGTACTTC,CASSPAMNRQNIQYF,TRBJ2-4,NA,TRBV18,few
TGTGCCAGCACCGAAGTGTTGGCATCCTCCTACGAGCAGTACTTC,CASTEVLASSYEQYF,TRBJ2-7,NA,TRBV6-1,NA
TGTGCCAGCACGACAGGGTCTGGGGCCAACGTCCTGACTTTC,CASTTGSGANVLTF,TRBJ2-6,TRBD1,TRBV6-1,NA
TGTGCCAGCTCACCACAGGGGGCGAGCACTGAAGCTTTCTTT,CASSPQGASTEAFF,TRBJ1-1,TRBD1,TRBV18,NA
TGTGCCAGCAGCTTACAGGTTGTGGGTGCGCGCACTGAAGCTTTCTTT,CASSLQVVGARTEAFF,TRBJ1-1,NA,TRBV7-9,NA
TGTGCCAGCAGATCGCCCGACCAAGGGGCGATGATGGAAGCTTTCTTT,CASRSPDQGAMMEAFF,TRBJ1-1,NA,TRBV21-1,few
TGTGCCAGCAGTCGGACAGGACAGGGGAATTCACCCCTCCACTTT,CASSRTGQGNSPLHF,TRBJ1-6,TRBD1,TRBV6-5,few